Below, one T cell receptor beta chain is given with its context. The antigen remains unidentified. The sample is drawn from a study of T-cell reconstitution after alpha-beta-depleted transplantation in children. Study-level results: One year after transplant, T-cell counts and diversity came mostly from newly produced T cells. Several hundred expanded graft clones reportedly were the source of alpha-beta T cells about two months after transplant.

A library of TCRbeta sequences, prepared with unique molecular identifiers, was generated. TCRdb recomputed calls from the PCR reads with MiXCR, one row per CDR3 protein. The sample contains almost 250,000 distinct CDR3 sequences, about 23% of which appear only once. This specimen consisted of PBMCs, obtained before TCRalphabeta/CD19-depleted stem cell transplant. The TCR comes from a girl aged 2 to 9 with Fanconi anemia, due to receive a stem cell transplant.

CDR3 nucleotides: TGTGCCAGCAGCCCCCTGACTAGCGGCGTACACGAGCAGTACTTC. This sequence encodes CASSPLTSGVHEQYF. This chain connects TRBV7-9 to TRBJ2-7; TRBD2 matches 9 bases. J lost 5 bases, V lost 5 bases, and 10 bases had no gene match. CDR1 SEHNR and CDR2 FQNEAQ come from the germline V gene (reference sequence). The CDR3 length is 15 residues.